Reported below is one TCR beta chain. Its target is unknown. Some clones are missing from TCRdb's copy, which holds only in-frame ones; the method was immunoSEQ multiplex PCR. The sample gives about 37,000 clones, around 81% of which show up once; 35% to 45% is in the top ten. The CDR3 consists of 16 residues. Trimming pared 4 bases from V and 0 bases from J, leaving 15 bases between. The germline V gene encodes CDR1 SGDLS and CDR2 YYNGEE. The sample originates from a study of OX40 agonist ivuxolimab in advanced cancers. Findings of the study overall: The mean number of expanded clones was higher in CD8+ T cells than in CD4+. Dosing at 0.1 to 3.0 mg/kg was accompanied by clonal expansion of CD4+ and CD8+ blood T cells by week 6.

The rearrangement joins TRBV9 to TRBJ2-3, with D maybe TRBD2 (5 bases). Specimen: CD4+ or CD8+ T cells sorted from blood, collected in a trial of the OX40 agonist ivuxolimab. This receptor was identified in an adult with an advanced solid tumor such as melanoma, head and neck, liver or kidney cancer. The DNA for the CDR3 is TGTGCCAGCAGCTACGGCGGGTCCCCTAGCACAGATACGCAGTATTTT. Translation: CASSYGGSPSTDTQYF.